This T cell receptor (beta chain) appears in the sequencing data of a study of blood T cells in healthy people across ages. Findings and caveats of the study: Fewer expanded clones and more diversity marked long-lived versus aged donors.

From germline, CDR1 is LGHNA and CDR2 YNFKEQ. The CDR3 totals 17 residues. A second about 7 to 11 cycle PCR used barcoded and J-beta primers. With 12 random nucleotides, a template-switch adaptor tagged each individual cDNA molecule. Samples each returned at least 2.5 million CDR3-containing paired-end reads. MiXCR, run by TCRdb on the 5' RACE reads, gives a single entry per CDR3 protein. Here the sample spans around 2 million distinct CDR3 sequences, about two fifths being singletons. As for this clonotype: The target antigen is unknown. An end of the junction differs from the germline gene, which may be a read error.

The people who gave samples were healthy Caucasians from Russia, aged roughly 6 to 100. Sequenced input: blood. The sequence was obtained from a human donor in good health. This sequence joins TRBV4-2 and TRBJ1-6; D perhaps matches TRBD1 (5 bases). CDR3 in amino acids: CVSSPDGREFYNSPLHF. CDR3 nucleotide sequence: TGTGTCAGCAGCCCAGATGGCAGGGAATTCTATAATTCACCCCTCCACTTT.